This paragraph reports one T cell receptor beta chain. This receptor's antigen is unknown. Within one base of it there is no much larger clone, and no base qualities were kept. Measured from the cysteine to the phenylalanine, the CDR3 is 15 residues long. The retained sequence is limited to the CDR3, 45 bases, with the frame set at the first base. Looking up the germline V gene (reference sequence) yields CDR1 SEHNR and CDR2 FQNEAQ. V loses 5 bases at its end and J loses 8 bases; junction bases beyond the gene matches: 5. The sample belongs to a study of blood T cell repertoires in COVID-19 (dated by TCRdb to about 2020). Study-wide context: Samples from collaborators originated in the United States, Italy and Spain and spanned both the acute and convalescent phases of COVID-19. The material from the prospective study consisted of cDNA or gDNA derived from T cells, B-cell-depleted T cells, or PBMCs. Deeply sampled blood TCRbeta repertoires from subjects exposed to, actively infected with, or recovered from COVID-19 were included in the dataset. The repertoires were released in a freely available public database meant as a resource for research on the immune response to SARS-CoV-2. Samples were obtained from the ongoing ImmuneRACE study (first 160 participants) and from about 1,300 subjects provided by 6 global collaborators. Nearly every sample came with metadata listing a de-identified subject ID, COVID-19 status, age in years and sex. Where available, HLA class I and class II types were obtained from metadata supplied by the sample provider rather than from assay-based typing.

Results the study describes overall, beyond this receptor: How much clinical and demographic metadata was included differed by source and by participant, and the metadata was provided uncurated.

The collaborating institutions used their own protocols to collect whole blood in K2EDTA tubes. For TCRbeta analysis, collaborators shipped samples in one of three forms: frozen whole blood, isolated PBMCs, or DNA extracted from either of those sample types. TCRbeta CDR3 regions were amplified from genomic DNA using the immunoSEQ Assay, a bias-controlled multiplex PCR. As for how the authors treated the data: The number of nucleated cells in each sample was estimated from the amplification of reference gene primers within the assay. To quantify the absolute abundance of each unique TCRbeta CDR3 rearrangement, sequence reads were collapsed and filtered. Productive Simpson clonality was computed per sample as the square root of Simpson's diversity index over productive rearrangements. Drawn from immuneACCESS, this table holds only the in-frame rearrangements with V and J called that TCRdb kept. Clones are partly lost; checked studies trace under half to an unresolved V gene and leave the rest unexplained. V, J and clone size were drawn from that table, and D and trimming were deduced from the DNA. Across this sample there are 50,000 to 75,000 clones, with 81% seen only once. The top ten constitute roughly 28% of the sample.

This chain joins TRBV7-9 to TRBJ2-1, with TRBD2 matching 14 junction bases. Source material: peripheral blood. The sequence was obtained from a woman older than 75 with active or convalescent COVID-19. The CDR3 loop reads CASSRTSGGTDEQFF. The DNA is as follows: TGTGCCAGCAGCCGGACTAGCGGGGGGACAGATGAGCAGTTCTTC.